The TCR beta chain described here comes from a study of cytotoxic CD8 clonotypes in ibrutinib-treated CLL listed by TCRdb under 2021. With respect to the entire study: The cohort was composed of more than ten relapsed/refractory and around 15 treatment-naive patients; IGHV unmutated status was identified in about 17 patients. Cryopreserved peripheral blood mononuclear cells were obtained prior to treatment, at the time of response, and at either disease progression or sustained remission. All remission and progressive disease samples were collected while patients were still receiving ibrutinib. Response samples were obtained after a median of around 11 months of treatment, with a range of roughly 6 to 36 months. Responses were partial in 24 patients and complete in 2; after median approximately 67 months follow-up, around 14 stayed in remission and some twelve progressed. On average, each sample had a few hundred thousand productive templates and tens of thousands of productive rearrangements. Longitudinal samples were obtainable from about 30% of the roughly 90 participants in the trial. Beyond this particular receptor, the publication reports: Sampling times were not matched between sustained-remission and progressing patients, and lymph node repertoires were not studied. Public clonotypes were found to be uncommon and were observed to contract or remain stable during treatment; the increase in clonality was shown to reflect expansion of private clonotypes at ibrutinib response. Clonality increased at ibrutinib response, stayed stable in sustained remission, and fell back toward baseline at progression. Baseline clonality exceeded that of age-matched healthy donors and correlated strongly with circulating CD8+ T-cell counts.

The goal of deep resolution MiSeq sequencing was a depth between 1 in 1 million and 1 in 200,000 T cells, and coverage averaged 10x per clonotype. The immunoSEQ hsTCRB Kit was used to generate the TCR beta libraries. In the paper's pipeline: ImmunoSEQ Data Assistant and ImmunoSEQ Analyzer were used for data analysis, and V, D and J genes were assigned according to IMGT definitions. Clonality, which ranges from 0 to 1, was calculated by subtracting the normalized Shannon entropy of productive rearrangement frequencies from one. Public clonotype analysis was restricted to overrepresented clonotypes comprising at least 0.05% of each patient's repertoire. Around 14 repertoires from age-matched healthy donors, obtained from immuneACCESS, served as clonality controls. Here the immuneACCESS table is served through TCRdb, limited to in-frame sequences with V and J called. Missing clones are a known gap in these copies; in checked studies unresolved V genes cover under half, and the rest lacks a known reason. V, J and clone size are taken as reported in that table, and D and trimming were inferred from the DNA itself. The sample profile shows roughly 180,000 clones; over 60% of them were found once. The ten most abundant clones make up roughly 13% of the sample.

The CDR3 has 15 amino acids, counting the end cysteine and phenylalanine. The CDR3 DNA has 45 bases and is translated from base 1. From V the trimming removes 3 bases and from J it removes 4 bases, while the gene matches leave 7 bases of the junction unaccounted for. For CDR1 and CDR2, the germline V gene lists SGHDN and FVKESK. Read against the paper, the sample's time point label means: approximately 2 years on ibrutinib. For TCR beta library preparation, about 1.8 micrograms of genomic DNA were isolated from cryopreserved PBMCs. Longitudinal blood samples from CLL patients receiving ibrutinib monotherapy were subjected to high-throughput TCR beta sequencing. Patients were enrolled in a phase 2 open-label single-center ibrutinib monotherapy trial. Comment on this clone: The antigen this receptor binds is unknown. No base quality values were provided; no much bigger clone lies one nucleotide off.

This sequence uses TRBV14 and TRBJ2-5, and 8 junction bases match TRBD2. The specimen comprised PBMCs, sampled after 24 months of ibrutinib treatment. This receptor was obtained from a human donor with chronic lymphocytic leukemia. The nucleotide sequence reads TGTGCCAGCAGCCATCCCGGGAGGGCCACAGAGACCCAGTACTTC. Translated, this is CASSHPGRATETQYF.